This is a list of T cell receptor beta chains from one sample in a study of CXCR3-negative and CXCR3-positive naive CD8 T cells. TCRdb re-called the 5' RACE reads and shows each CDR3 protein once, DNA omitted. In total, the table holds about 130,000 distinct CDR3 sequences. The sequencing input was naive CXCR3- CD8+ T cells from blood. The receptors shown here come from a human donor in good health. Some clones in this sample may be carry-over from other donors' samples. Each CDR3 is given with its conserved first and last residue.

>TRBV4-3|TRBJ2-4
CASSLGPGTGSYF
>TRBV4-3|TRBJ2-3
CASSAGREPDTQYF
>TRBV29-1|TRBJ1-2
CSVEGQGYGYTF
>TRBV28|TRBJ2-7
CASSLPGQGSEQYF
>TRBV7-8|TRBJ2-5
CASSPGMGLQETQYF
>TRBV5-1|TRBJ2-5
CASSFRTGTFEETQYF
>TRBV7-6|TRBJ1-5
CASSLAGADQPQHF
>TRBV12-3/TRBV12-4|TRBJ1-5
CASSSSGGNQPQHF
>TRBV19|TRBJ2-3
CASSSGKTDTQYF
>TRBV7-9|TRBJ2-7
CASSLVGGQGRSYEQYF
>TRBV6-2/TRBV6-3|TRBJ2-7
CASSYYSGYEQYF
>TRBV12-3/TRBV12-4|TRBJ1-4
CASSFTPNEKLFF
>TRBV29-1|TRBJ2-1
CSVDSDSFSSYNEQFF
>TRBV30|TRBJ1-1
CARRVGRNTEAFF
>TRBV7-9|TRBJ2-1
CASSPLRGDYNEQFF
>TRBV3-1|TRBJ2-3
CASSQELADITDTQYF
>TRBV6-2/TRBV6-3|TRBJ2-5
CASSYRAETQYF
>TRBV29-1|TRBJ2-1
CSVDAGDEQFF
>TRBV29-1|TRBJ2-2
CSVPEGQGAFGELFF
>TRBV7-9|TRBJ2-5
CASSPSGGTGIYQETQYF
>TRBV29-1|TRBJ2-7
CSVVQYYEQYF
>TRBV4-1|TRBJ2-3
CASRTGYITDTQYF
>TRBV15|TRBJ2-2
CATSRAVTPTGELFF
>TRBV6-6|TRBJ2-5
CASSSPRTSGETQYF
>TRBV9|TRBJ1-4
CASSGNQGAGEKLFF
>TRBV19|TRBJ2-5
CASSVNAQGRQETQYF